This is a list of T cell receptor beta chains from one sample in a study of cytomegalovirus exposure and HLA in healthy donors. Some clones are missing from TCRdb's copy, which holds only in-frame ones; the method was immunoSEQ multiplex PCR. The table lists 130,000 or so clones, roughly 80% of them singletons. Sequenced: PBMCs. These receptors were obtained from a female donor in good health and CMV-seronegative. Each CDR3 is given with its conserved first and last residue. Fields, in order: V gene, clone size, D gene, J gene, CDR3 DNA, CDR3 protein. D genes are given only for firm matches. Size is stated for part of the rows, as once, few or many counts, or as a class when the clone is expanded.

TRBV30	.	.	TRBJ2-1	TGTGCCTGGTCACAGGGCAATGAGCAGTTCTTC	CAWSQGNEQFF
TRBV6-5	few	TRBD1	TRBJ1-1	TGTGCCAGCAACATACAGGGGACGAACACTGAAGCTTTCTTT	CASNIQGTNTEAFF
TRBV19	.	TRBD1	TRBJ1-2	TGTGCCAGTACCTTGGACAGGGCCCGGGGCTACACCTTC	CASTLDRARGYTF
TRBV19	.	TRBD1	TRBJ1-6	TGTGCCAGTATCCAAGACAGGGTTACTAATTCACCCCTCCACTTT	CASIQDRVTNSPLHF
TRBV5-1	once	TRBD1	TRBJ2-2	TGCGCCAGCAGCTCCAGACAGGGAAGCACCGGGGAGCTGTTTTTT	CASSSRQGSTGELFF
TRBV5-1	.	.	TRBJ2-2	TGCGCCAGCAGCGAAACAGGGTCGGGCACCGGGGAGCTGTTTTTT	CASSETGSGTGELFF
TRBV19	.	TRBD1	TRBJ2-1	TGTGCCAGTAGTATTTCGGACAGGGCCTACAATGAGCAGTTCTTC	CASSISDRAYNEQFF
TRBV19	.	.	TRBJ1-2	TGTGCCAGTAGAAAACAGGGTAACTATGGCTACACCTTC	CASRKQGNYGYTF
TRBV5-1	once	TRBD1	TRBJ2-7	TGCGCCAGCAGCTTGTTTGAGACAGGGGTTCGTGAGCAGTACTTC	CASSLFETGVREQYF
TRBV2	.	.	TRBJ1-5	TGTGCCAGCAGTGGGTCGGGGGGCTGGCAGCCCCAGCATTTT	CASSGSGGWQPQHF
TRBV6-5	.	TRBD1	TRBJ2-2	TGTGCCAGCACCGGGCAGGGGGCTACCGGGGAGCTGTTTTTT	CASTGQGATGELFF
TRBV4-2	.	TRBD2	TRBJ2-7	TGTGCCAGCAGCCAAGAAGGTAGCGGGAGCTCCTACGAGCAGTACTTC	CASSQEGSGSSYEQYF
TRBV27	.	.	TRBJ2-7	TGTGCCAGCAGTTTAGCAGGGATCTTCAACGAGCAGTACTTC	CASSLAGIFNEQYF
TRBV30	.	.	TRBJ1-6	TGTGCCTGGAGTGATCAAACAGGGACATACTCACCCCTCCACTTT	CAWSDQTGTYSPLHF
TRBV20-1	.	.	TRBJ2-7	TGCAGTGCTCGTTCAGGTTACGAGCAGTACTTC	CSARSGYEQYF
TRBV19	.	TRBD1	TRBJ1-5	TGTGCCAGTAACAGGGGTTACGATCAGCCCCAGCATTTT	CASNRGYDQPQHF
TRBV7-2	.	TRBD1	TRBJ2-7	TGTGCCAGCAGCCCCGGACAGGGTTGGGACGAGCAGTACTTC	CASSPGQGWDEQYF
TRBV11-3	.	.	TRBJ1-2	TGTGCCAGCAGCTCAAAGGGGGAAGATGGCTACACCTTC	CASSSKGEDGYTF
TRBV2	.	TRBD1	TRBJ1-5	TGTGCCAGCGGGACAGGGGCCCAGCCCCAGCATTTT	CASGTGAQPQHF
TRBV7-9	few	TRBD1	TRBJ1-5	TGTGCCAGCAGCCGGGGGAGAGACAGGGAAGGCAATCAGCCCCAGCATTTT	CASSRGRDREGNQPQHF
TRBV5-1	.	TRBD1	TRBJ1-1	TGCGCCAGCAGCTTCGGACAGGAGAACACTGAAGCTTTCTTT	CASSFGQENTEAFF
TRBV6-5	.	TRBD1	TRBJ2-1	TGTGCCAGCAGCACCGGGACAGGGGGCGGGAATGAGCAGTTCTTC	CASSTGTGGGNEQFF
TRBV6-5	.	.	TRBJ1-2	TGTGCCAGCAGTTACTTTGGAGATGGCTACACCTTC	CASSYFGDGYTF
TRBV6-6	.	.	TRBJ2-5	TGTGCCAGCAGTTTGGGCGAGACCCAGTACTTC	CASSLGETQYF
TRBV6-1	once	TRBD2	TRBJ2-1	TGTGCCAGCAGTGAAGTCCCGGGAGGGATCAATGAGCAGTTCTTC	CASSEVPGGINEQFF
TRBV6-1	.	.	TRBJ1-2	TGTGCCAGCACCCTCCAGCGGGGGGGTGACTATGGCTACACCTTC	CASTLQRGGDYGYTF
TRBV6-1	.	TRBD2	TRBJ2-1	TGTGCCAGCAGTGAACTTGCGGGAGATGAGCAGTTCTTC	CASSELAGDEQFF
TRBV9	.	.	TRBJ1-2	TGTGCCAGCAACCCAAGGGGGGGTACTAACTATGGCTACACCTTC	CASNPRGGTNYGYTF
TRBV19	.	.	TRBJ1-2	TGTGCCAGTGCCTCCCCTTCGGGGATAGGGGGCTACACCTTC	CASASPSGIGGYTF
TRBV6-5	few	TRBD1	TRBJ2-7	TGTGCCAGCAGTTACTTGCCGGGGCAGGGGGCATACGAGCAGTACTTC	CASSYLPGQGAYEQYF
TRBV6-1	.	TRBD1	TRBJ1-5	TGTGCCAGCTTATTTGGGACAGGGAATCAGCCCCAGCATTTT	CASLFGTGNQPQHF
TRBV7-6	.	.	TRBJ2-5	TGTGCCAGCAGCTTGGGCCTCAACAGGGCTGGGGAGACCCAGTACTTC	CASSLGLNRAGETQYF